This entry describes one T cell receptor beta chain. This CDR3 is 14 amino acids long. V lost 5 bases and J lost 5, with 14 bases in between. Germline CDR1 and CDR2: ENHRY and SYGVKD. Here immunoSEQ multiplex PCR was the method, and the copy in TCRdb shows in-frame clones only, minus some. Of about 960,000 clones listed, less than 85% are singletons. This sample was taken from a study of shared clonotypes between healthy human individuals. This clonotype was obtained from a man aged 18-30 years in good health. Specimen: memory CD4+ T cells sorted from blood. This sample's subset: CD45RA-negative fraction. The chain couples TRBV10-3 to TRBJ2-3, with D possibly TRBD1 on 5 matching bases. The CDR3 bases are TGTGCCATCAGTCCCCCCCAGGGTCAAGATACGCAGTATTTT. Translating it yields CAISPPQGQDTQYF.